The 18 T cell receptor beta chains in this list originate from one sample, sequenced in a study of CD8 T cells in Susac syndrome. The RNA, roughly 0.5 to 1 ug, was put through reverse transcription using random hexamers. Via MiXCR, TCRdb re-called the immunoSEQ multiplex PCR reads, giving one row per CDR3 protein. The sample records under 200,000 distinct CDR3 sequences, 95% to 97% being singletons. Sequenced input: CD4+ T cells from PBMCs. The source of these receptors is a human donor with Susac syndrome.

This rearrangement joins TRBV15 to TRBJ1-1; no definite D call. The germline gives CDR1 LNHNV, CDR2 YYDKDF (reference sequence). The CDR3 loop spans 15 amino acids. Trimming pared 4 bases from V and 9 bases from J, leaving 21 bases between. The CDR3 DNA reads TGTGCCACCAGCAAAACCGGGTCCGCCGCCCTTAAAGCTTTCTTT. It yields the protein CATSKTGSAALKAFF.

The rearrangement uses TRBV5-1 and TRBJ1-1; 7 positions match TRBD1. This CDR3 spans 14 amino acids. V lost 3 bases and J lost 3; bases outside the gene matches: 5. Germline loops: CDR1 SGHRS, CDR2 YFSETQ. The CDR3 DNA sequence: TGCGCCAGCAGCTCGGCAGGGGGACACACTGAAGCTTTCTTT. Amino acids: CASSSAGGHTEAFF.

The rearrangement uses TRBV6-4 and TRBJ2-2, with D unresolved. Trimming took 10 bases from V and 0 from J, leaving 12 bases between them. The germline V gene has CDR1 MRHNA and CDR2 SNTAGT. CDR3 size: 14 residues. The CDR3 bases are TGTGCCACCCAGCCCCAACCGAACACCGGGGAGCTGTTTTTT. This sequence encodes CATQPQPNTGELFF.

The CDR3: CASSLGNVSNQPQHF. CDR3 coding DNA: TGCGCCAGCAGCTTGGGTAATGTTAGCAATCAGCCCCAGCATTTT. The chain recombines TRBV5-1 with TRBJ1-5; no reliable D call. CDR3 length: 15 residues. Germline V CDR1 and CDR2: SGHRS, YFSETQ. Trimming removed 0 bases at V and 0 bases at J, with 7 bases between. The variable domain in full, completed from reference TRBV5-1 and TRBJ1-5, reads KAGVTQTPRYLIKTRGQQVTLSCSPISGHRSVSWYQQTPGQGLQFLFEYFSETQRNKGNFPGRFSGRQFSNSRSEMNVSTLELGDSALYLCASSLGNVSNQPQHFGDGTRLSIL.

The rearrangement links TRBV3-1 to TRBJ1-2, with D perhaps TRBD1 (5 bases). The CDR3 length is 16 residues. V dropped 2 bases and J dropped 0 bases, with 13 bases sitting between them. Germline loops: CDR1 LGHDT, CDR2 YNNKEL (reference sequence). CDR3 in amino acids: CASSQLSRDSNYGYTF. CDR3 nucleotide sequence: TGTGCCAGCAGCCAACTTTCGAGGGACTCTAACTATGGCTACACCTTC. Variable domain in full (rest from reference TRBV3-1 and TRBJ1-2): DTAVSQTPKYLVTQMGNDKSIKCEQNLGHDTMYWYKQDSKKFLKIMFSYNNKELIINETVPNRFSPKSPDKAHLNLHINSLELGDSAVYFCASSQLSRDSNYGYTFGSGTRLTVV.

This clonotype has a handful of counts. The rearrangement joins TRBV18 to TRBJ2-7; D is unclear. The germline gives CDR1 KGHSH, CDR2 LQKENI. With 3 bases removed from V and 2 bases from J, the gap between germline ends came to 8 bases. This CDR3 region has 13 residues. The CDR3 loop reads CASSPGLTYEQYF. The DNA of the CDR3 is TGTGCCAGCTCACCCGGCCTGACCTACGAGCAGTACTTC.

This chain joins TRBV4-2 and TRBJ1-5; possibly TRBD1 for D (6 bases). This CDR3 region has 12 residues. The germline V gene encodes CDR1 LGHNA and CDR2 YNFKEQ. Trimming pared 4 bases from V and 10 bases from J, leaving 11 bases between. The chain's CDR3 is CASSPMGGPQHF. The CDR3 region has the DNA TGTGCCAGCAGCCCGATGGGGGGCCCCCAGCATTTT.

The chain employs TRBV12-3 or TRBV12-4 and TRBJ1-5, with TRBD1 matching 7 bases. This CDR3 is 14 amino acids long. Trimming took 6 bases from V and 3 from J; bases not matched to a gene: 5. The CDR3, as DNA: TGTGCCAGCAGGAGGACAGGCTACAATCAGCCCCAGCATTTT. As protein: CASRRTGYNQPQHF.

The chain combines TRBV27 with TRBJ2-7; TRBD2 might be the D (6 bases). The ends were cut back, 6 bases at V and 0 bases at J, with 12 bases in the middle. Germline V gene data show CDR1 as MNHEY and CDR2 as SMNVEV (reference sequence). CDR3 length equals 14 residues. The CDR3 sequence is CASRGGAPSYEQYF. The DNA of the CDR3 is TGTGCCAGCAGGGGGGGAGCACCCTCCTACGAGCAGTACTTC.

The rearrangement joins TRBV6-2 or TRBV6-3 to TRBJ2-7, with D uncertain. Between the trimmed V and J ends, which lost 8 bases and 9 bases, there was a span of 14 bases. The CDR3 is made up of 11 amino acids. The germline CDR1 and CDR2 sequences are MNHEY and SVGEGT. CDR3 sequence: CASFGRTLQYF. CDR3 coding DNA: TGTGCCAGCTTCGGCCGAACTTTGCAGTACTTC.

J is TRBJ1-6 and V is TRBV20-1, with TRBD1 matching over 7 bases. This CDR3 region has 14 residues. Trimming took 7 bases from V and 7 from J; bases not matched to a gene: 10. Per germline, CDR1 DFQATT and CDR2 SNEGSKA (reference sequence). CDR3 loop: CSGQGGQPNSPLHF. The CDR3, as DNA: TGCAGTGGTCAGGGGGGACAGCCGAATTCACCCCTCCACTTT.

This chain joins TRBV29-1 and TRBJ1-1; a weak D match, TRBD1 (6 bases). Germline V gene lookup returns CDR1 SQVTM and CDR2 ANQGSEA. Trimming pared 7 bases from V and 8 bases from J, leaving 17 bases between. The CDR3 has 12 residues. CDR3 nucleotides: TGCAGCGGACAACAGGGTTTGGTAGAAGCTTTCTTT. Translated, it gives CSGQQGLVEAFF.

V and J are TRBV19 and TRBJ1-5, with D possibly matching TRBD1 (6 bases). The ends were cut back, 8 bases at V and 0 bases at J, with 14 bases in the middle. The CDR3 sequence is 15 residues long. The germline gives CDR1 LNHDA, CDR2 SQIVND (reference sequence). The CDR3 here is CASGRTVSSNQPQHF. Written as DNA, the CDR3 is TGTGCCAGTGGTCGGACAGTTTCTAGCAATCAGCCCCAGCATTTT.

This clonotype has a handful of counts. The chain recombines TRBV9 with TRBJ2-3; D gene ambiguous. CDR1 SGDLS and CDR2 YYNGEE come from the germline V gene. Trimming stripped 0 bases from V and 3 bases from J, with 2 bases between. CDR3 length: 12 amino acids. The CDR3 sequence is CASSVGTDTQYF. The CDR3 DNA is TGTGCCAGCAGCGTAGGGACAGATACGCAGTATTTT.

The CDR3 is CATSREYGGFTDTQYF. The CDR3 DNA reads as TGTGCCACCAGCAGAGAATATGGCGGTTTCACAGATACGCAGTATTTT. The chain is built from TRBV15 and TRBJ2-3; D is unclear. V was shortened by 0 bases and J by 2 bases, with 12 bases between the two germline ends. CDR1 and CDR2 (germline): LNHNV, YYDKDF (reference sequence). The CDR3 loop spans 16 amino acids.

The rearrangement joins TRBV7-2 to TRBJ2-1, with D possibly being TRBD2 (6 bases). Germline values: CDR1 SGHTA, CDR2 FQGNSA. Trimming removed 5 bases from V and 6 bases from J, with 14 bases in between. There are 14 residues in the CDR3. The CDR3 sequence: CASSPGGVPNEQFF. DNA for the CDR3: TGTGCCAGCAGCCCAGGCGGGGTCCCCAATGAGCAGTTCTTC.

The CDR3 spells CSARKDVAGEQYF. CDR3 bases: TGCAGTGCTAGAAAGGACGTAGCGGGCGAGCAGTACTTC. The gene calls are TRBV20-1 and TRBJ2-7; TRBD2 matches 7 bases. The CDR3 spans 13 residues. J was trimmed by 6 bases and V by 2 bases; bases with no gene match: 7. The germline V gene has CDR1 DFQATT and CDR2 SNEGSKA (reference sequence).

The V and J genes are TRBV6-6 and TRBJ1-5, with D perhaps matching TRBD1 (5 bases). The V gene lost 6 bases and the J gene lost 11 bases, with 23 bases spanning the gap. The germline V gene has CDR1 MNHNY and CDR2 SVGAGI (reference sequence). The length of the CDR3 is 15 residues. As DNA, the CDR3 is TGTGCCAGCAGACCCGACAGTGCCCAAGTCATGGCCCAGCATTTT. Translating gives CASRPDSAQVMAQHF.